The 22 T cell receptor beta chains given below trace back to one sample, sequenced in a study of T cells in Graves' hyperthyroidism and ophthalmopathy (dated 2019 in TCRdb). The method was multiplex PCR. TCRdb shows the sequencer as Illumina HiSeq 2000. Amplification of TCR beta CDR3 regions was carried out from RNA transcripts. The TCR CDR3 was subjected to a first round of RT-PCR using the HTBI primer set and the Qiagen OneStep RT-PCR kit. TCRdb handled the public reads itself, with Q25 trimming in fastp and clone calling in MiXCR, and kept productive beta chains. CDR3 protein sequences are deduplicated, and each keeps its most common genes and DNA. The table for this sample lists 390,000 or so distinct CDR3 sequences; about 15% of them were counted only once. The top ten hold less than 15% of the sample. The sample was blood. Receptor source: a man aged 18 to 29 with Graves' ophthalmopathy.

The table lists this clonotype with many counts. The CDR3 protein is CASSLDPGGDQPQHF. The CDR3 nucleotides read TGCGCCAGCAGCTTGGATCCAGGGGGTGATCAGCCCCAGCATTTT. The rearrangement joins TRBV5-1 to TRBJ1-5, with 7 positions matching TRBD1. V gave up 0 bases and J gave up 5 bases; unmatched junction bases: 5. Looked up from germline, CDR1 is SGHRS and CDR2 is YFSETQ. The CDR3 runs 15 residues.

This sequence joins TRBV19 and TRBJ2-1; D tentatively reads TRBD1 or TRBD2 (5 bases each). There are 14 residues in the CDR3. V was shortened by 3 bases and J by 4 bases, with 10 bases between the two germline ends. Germline lookup yields CDR1 LNHDA and CDR2 SQIVND (reference sequence). The CDR3 sequence is CASSIPGRYNEQFF. The CDR3 DNA reads TGTGCCAGTAGTATCCCAGGGAGATACAATGAGCAGTTCTTC. The full variable domain, completed using reference TRBV19 and TRBJ2-1, is DGGITQSPKYLFRKEGQNVTLSCEQNLNHDAMYWYRQDPGQGLRLIYYSQIVNDFQKGDIAEGYSVSREKKESFPLTVTSAQKNPTAFYLCASSIPGRYNEQFFGPGTRLTVL.

V is TRBV4-1 and J is TRBJ2-5, with D uncertain. CDR3 length equals 12 residues. The germline V and J ends were trimmed by 0 bases and 6 bases, with 5 bases remaining between them. Per the germline V gene, CDR1 is MGHRA and CDR2 is YSYEKL. The CDR3 nucleotides read TGCGCCAGCAGCCAAGATCTAAAGACCCAGTACTTC. Translation: CASSQDLKTQYF.

This clonotype came up many times. The chain carries TRBV5-1 and TRBJ2-3; D may be TRBD2 (6 bases). The CDR3 totals 16 residues. Trimming removed 4 bases from V and 1 base from J, with 16 bases in between. Germline V gene data show CDR1 as SGHRS and CDR2 as YFSETQ. For the CDR3, the DNA is TGCGCCAGCAGCCCCGATAGCGGTCGGGGCACAGATACGCAGTATTTT. Amino acids: CASSPDSGRGTDTQYF. The full variable domain, completed using reference TRBV5-1 and TRBJ2-3, is KAGVTQTPRYLIKTRGQQVTLSCSPISGHRSVSWYQQTPGQGLQFLFEYFSETQRNKGNFPGRFSGRQFSNSRSEMNVSTLELGDSALYLCASSPDSGRGTDTQYFGPGTRLTVL.

V gene TRBV6-1 combines with J gene TRBJ2-7; 10 bases agree with TRBD2. Germline CDR1 is MNHNS and CDR2 is SASEGT. CDR3 length: 18 residues. V gave up 6 bases and J gave up 0 bases; unmatched junction bases: 14. The CDR3 protein is CASSSLRAGGPPSYEQYF. In DNA form, the CDR3 reads TGTGCCAGCAGCTCCCTCCGAGCGGGAGGGCCTCCCTCCTACGAGCAGTACTTC.

V and J are TRBV9 and TRBJ2-5; 11 bases are shared with TRBD2. Looked up from germline, CDR1 is SGDLS and CDR2 is YYNGEE. The CDR3 runs 16 residues. Trimming at V came to 0 bases and at J to 4 bases, leaving 5 bases not matched to a gene. In DNA form, the CDR3 reads TGTGCCAGCAGCGTAGACGGAGGACTAGCGGGAGAGACCCAGTACTTC. It yields the protein CASSVDGGLAGETQYF. Looking up the rest from reference TRBV9 and TRBJ2-5 gives the full variable domain: DSGVTQTPKHLITATGQRVTLRCSPRSGDLSVYWYQQSLDQGLQFLIQYYNGEERAKGNILERFSAQQFPDLHSELNLSSLELGDSALYFCASSVDGGLAGETQYFGPGTRLLVL.

This clonotype was counted ten times or more. This rearrangement joins TRBV28 to TRBJ2-1; 11 bases map to TRBD2. The germline CDR1 and CDR2 sequences are MDHEN and SYDVKM. The CDR3 spans 17 residues. Trimming removed 1 base from V and 4 bases from J; junction bases left unmatched: 6. The CDR3 region is CASSLLSSGRWYNEQFF. The CDR3 region has the DNA TGTGCCAGCAGTTTATTATCTAGCGGGAGGTGGTACAATGAGCAGTTCTTC. Full variable domain (remainder filled in from reference TRBV28 and TRBJ2-1): DVKVTQSSRYLVKRTGEKVFLECVQDMDHENMFWYRQDPGLGLRLIYFSYDVKMKEKGDIPEGYSVSREKKERFSLILESASTNQTSMYLCASSLLSSGRWYNEQFFGPGTRLTVL.

This clonotype was counted many times. CDR3 sequence reads: CASTRDYTDTQYF. CDR3 sequence (DNA): TGTGCCAGCACCCGGGACTACACAGATACGCAGTATTTT. The V gene is TRBV2, the J gene TRBJ2-3; 7 positions match TRBD2. V was clipped by 7 bases and J by 2 bases; unmatched bases: 3. The CDR3 extends over 13 amino acids. The germline V gene has CDR1 SNHLY and CDR2 FYNNEI.

There are many counts of this clonotype. The chain recombines TRBV5-1 with TRBJ2-6; D possibly corresponds to TRBD2 (5 bases). Trimming removed 6 bases from V and 4 bases from J, with 11 bases in between. Germline CDR1 and CDR2: SGHRS and YFSETQ. CDR3 size: 14 residues. The CDR3 protein is CASTHGEGANVLTF. CDR3 sequence (DNA): TGCGCCAGCACTCATGGGGAGGGGGCCAACGTCCTGACTTTC.

Worth noting for this clonotype: A read error is possible here, since a much larger clone lies one base away. This CDR3 is CASSNGGGTNEQYF. CDR3 in DNA: TGTGCCAGCTCAAATGGGGGGGGGACCAACGAGCAGTACTTC. The chain carries TRBV18 and TRBJ2-7, with TRBD2 matching 7 bases. With 5 bases clipped from V and 5 bases from J, the junction kept 9 bases outside the gene matches. CDR3 length equals 14 residues. In germline, CDR1 is KGHSH, CDR2 LQKENI.

This clonotype was seen ten or more times. The chain uses TRBV9 and TRBJ2-7; 7 bases map to TRBD2. CDR3 length: 15 amino acids. Germline V gives CDR1 SGDLS, CDR2 YYNGEE. The J segment lost 2 bases and the V segment lost 2 bases, leaving 7 bases of the junction unmatched. The DNA of the CDR3 is TGTGCCAGCAGCGTCGGGGGGAGCTCTACCTACGAGCAGTACTTC. Amino acids: CASSVGGSSTYEQYF.

There are many counts of this clonotype. CDR3 sequence reads: CASSPLAGEYNEQFF. The DNA of the CDR3 is TGTGCCAGCAGCCCACTAGCGGGGGAGTACAATGAGCAGTTCTTC. The V call is TRBV11-3, the J call TRBJ2-1; 11 bases fit TRBD2. V trimming: 5 bases; J trimming: 4 bases; junction bases outside the gene matches: 4. Germline loops: CDR1 SGHNT, CDR2 YENEEA. The CDR3 has 15 residues. The variable domain in full, with the rest retrieved from reference TRBV11-3 and TRBJ2-1, is EAGVVQSPRYKIIEKKQPVAFWCNPISGHNTLYWYLQNLGQGPELLIRYENEEAVDDSQLPKDRFSAERLKGVDSTLKIQPAELGDSAVYLCASSPLAGEYNEQFFGPGTRLTVL.

This clonotype has ten or more counts. V and J are TRBV2 and TRBJ2-1, with D tentatively TRBD2 (7 bases). The V gene's germline CDR1 is SNHLY and CDR2 FYNNEI. V lost 3 bases to trimming and J lost 8 bases, with 14 bases between them. CDR3 length: 14 residues. This chain's CDR3 is CASSDERGAHEQFF. The CDR3, as DNA: TGTGCCAGCAGTGATGAACGGGGGGCACATGAGCAGTTCTTC. The full variable domain, its missing parts supplied by reference TRBV2 and TRBJ2-1, is EPEVTQTPSHQVTQMGQEVILRCVPISNHLYFYWYRQILGQKVEFLVSFYNNEISEKSEIFDDQFSVERPDGSNFTLKIRSTKLEDSAMYFCASSDERGAHEQFFGPGTRLTVL.

This clonotype was seen ten or more times. The genes are TRBV6-1 and TRBJ1-1; D is perhaps TRBD1 (5 bases). The V end lost 6 bases, the J end lost 1 base, and 12 bases lay between the germline ends. Germline-derived CDR1 and CDR2 are MNHNS and SASEGT. This CDR3 is built from 14 residues. The CDR3 spells CASRRQLRNTEAFF. The CDR3 bases are TGTGCCAGCAGAAGACAGCTAAGGAACACTGAAGCTTTCTTT.

This clonotype has at least ten counts. The CDR3, as DNA: TGTGCCAGCATAGACGGCTCTGGGGCCAACGTCCTGACTTTC. It specifies CASIDGSGANVLTF. The genes are TRBV7-9 and TRBJ2-6; D is unclear. The ends were cut back, 7 bases at V and 0 bases at J, with 7 bases in the middle. This CDR3 has 14 amino acids. Germline V lookup: CDR1 SEHNR, CDR2 FQNEAQ (reference sequence).

This clonotype appeared many times. This chain connects TRBV11-2 to TRBJ2-7, with 10 positions matching TRBD1. The CDR3 covers 16 residues. V dropped 3 bases and J dropped 5; count of bases not matched to a gene: 10. Germline CDR1 reads SGHAT; CDR2 reads FQNNGV. DNA of the CDR3: TGTGCCAGCAGCTTGATCTCCAAGACAGGGGGCCACGAGCAGTACTTC. The encoded protein is CASSLISKTGGHEQYF.

This clonotype showed up many times. This chain connects TRBV18 to TRBJ2-1; tentatively, D is TRBD1 or TRBD2 (5 bases each). The germline CDR1 and CDR2 sequences are KGHSH and LQKENI. The CDR3 contains 14 residues. The V gene lost 3 bases and the J gene lost 7 bases, with 13 bases spanning the gap. CDR3 nucleotide sequence: TGTGCCAGCTCACCCATGAGGGGCGGGAATGAGCAGTTCTTC. Encoded protein: CASSPMRGGNEQFF.

This clonotype was detected ten times or more. The chain carries TRBV19 and TRBJ2-7; D is perhaps TRBD1 (7 bases). The CDR3 spans 15 residues. Per germline, CDR1 LNHDA and CDR2 SQIVND (reference sequence). The V end was cut by 5 bases, the J end by 1 base, with 15 bases between. The CDR3 nucleotides are TGTGCCAGTAGTGCGGGGACAGCCACATCCTACGAGCAGTACTTC. Its translation is CASSAGTATSYEQYF.

The rearrangement joins TRBV24-1 to TRBJ2-2; weak D call: TRBD2 (6 bases). Between the trimmed V and J ends, which lost 2 bases and 7 bases, there was a span of 10 bases. The CDR3 has 14 amino acids. CDR1 and CDR2 from the germline V gene are KGHDR and SFDVKD. The CDR3 sequence is CATSDWREGGELFF. The CDR3 region has the DNA TGTGCCACCAGTGATTGGAGGGAAGGCGGGGAGCTGTTTTTT.

This clonotype was seen at least ten times. The rearrangement joins TRBV2 to TRBJ1-1, with 7 bases identical to TRBD1. The CDR3 runs to 13 residues. Trimming took 5 bases from V and 5 from J; bases not matched to a gene: 5. Germline V gene lookup returns CDR1 SNHLY and CDR2 FYNNEI. Here the CDR3 reads CASSTQGITEAFF. CDR3 coding DNA: TGTGCCAGCAGTACACAGGGGATTACTGAAGCTTTCTTT.

This clonotype was seen repeatedly, ten times or more. The gene calls are TRBV7-9 and TRBJ1-1, with D unclear. The V and J ends lost 1 base and 3 bases respectively, with 9 bases between them. From germline, CDR1 is SEHNR and CDR2 FQNEAQ (reference sequence). There are 14 residues in the CDR3. Written as DNA, the CDR3 is TGTGCCAGCAGCTTAGAGTACAGAGACACTGAAGCTTTCTTT. As protein: CASSLEYRDTEAFF.

This chain connects TRBV9 to TRBJ2-3, with D hard to call. Germline values: CDR1 SGDLS, CDR2 YYNGEE. The length of the CDR3 is 12 residues. V gave up 1 base and J gave up 6 bases, with 6 bases separating them. CDR3 DNA: TGTGCCAGCAGCGTAAATCCGGATACGCAGTATTTT. Translating it yields CASSVNPDTQYF. Filled out from reference TRBV9 and TRBJ2-3, the complete variable domain reads DSGVTQTPKHLITATGQRVTLRCSPRSGDLSVYWYQQSLDQGLQFLIQYYNGEERAKGNILERFSAQQFPDLHSELNLSSLELGDSALYFCASSVNPDTQYFGPGTRLTVL.